The 21 T cell receptor beta chains below were found in one sample sequenced in a study of beta chain features in type 1 diabetes. The authors reverse transcribed all of the isolated RNA, so sequencing captured expressed TCRB transcripts. Profiled with immunoSEQ multiplex PCR; TCRdb holds only in-frame clones, not every one. Here the sample spans under 900,000 clones, roughly 15% being singletons. Sequencing was carried out using naive CD4+ T cells from blood. These receptors all come from a young woman in good health.

A word on this clone: The sample has other DNA sequences that encode this CDR3 too. V is TRBV7-9 and J is TRBJ2-1, with D unclear. This CDR3 has 13 amino acids. The V gene's germline CDR1 is SEHNR and CDR2 FQNEAQ (reference sequence). Trimming took off 5 bases at V and 4 bases at J, with 9 bases between the two ends. Here the CDR3 reads CASSTTAYNEQFF. CDR3 sequence (DNA): TGTGCCAGCAGCACGACTGCTTACAATGAGCAGTTCTTC.

CDR3 amino acids: CASRRNSDGTYEQYF. CDR3 nucleotides: TGTGCCAGTAGACGAAACTCCGACGGAACCTACGAGCAGTACTTC. The V gene is TRBV19, the J gene TRBJ2-7; the D is unclear. Germline assignment: CDR1 LNHDA and CDR2 SQIVND (reference sequence). This CDR3 has 15 amino acids. Trimming stripped 6 bases from V and 2 bases from J, with 17 bases between.

The chain recombines TRBV7-2 with TRBJ2-5; TRBD1 aligns across 7 bases. V trimming: 2 bases; J trimming: 7 bases; junction bases outside the gene matches: 4. The CDR3 sequence is 13 residues long. Germline V gives CDR1 SGHTA, CDR2 FQGNSA. The CDR3: CASSLIQGVTQYF. In nucleotides, the CDR3 is TGTGCCAGCAGCTTAATCCAGGGGGTGACCCAGTACTTC.

The J gene is TRBJ2-7, the V gene TRBV6-5; D may be TRBD2 (6 bases). The CDR3 extends over 15 amino acids. Germline V gene lookup returns CDR1 MNHEY and CDR2 SVGAGI. V lost 3 bases to trimming and J lost 5 bases, with 17 bases between them. Here the CDR3 DNA reads TGTGCCAGCAGTTATTCTTTGCGGGGTGGCCACGAGCAGTACTTC. Its translation is CASSYSLRGGHEQYF.

This clone was observed a few times. The rearrangement uses TRBV4-3 and TRBJ2-3; D may be TRBD2 (7 bases). The germline V and J ends were trimmed by 3 bases and 2 bases, with 18 bases remaining between them. Germline assignment: CDR1 LGHNA and CDR2 YSLEER. This CDR3 has 17 residues. The CDR3 nucleotides are TGCGCCAGCAGCCAGGGGAGGGGGACCTCTGTCACAGATACGCAGTATTTT. Its translation: CASSQGRGTSVTDTQYF.

V is TRBV19 and J is TRBJ1-1; 12 positions match TRBD1. The V and J ends lost 3 bases and 5 bases, in that order; junction bases with no gene match: 10. This CDR3 region has 17 residues. Germline CDR1 is LNHDA and CDR2 is SQIVND (reference sequence). CDR3 residues: CASSISPGQGARTEAFF. Written as DNA, the CDR3 is TGTGCCAGTAGTATTAGCCCGGGACAGGGGGCTCGGACTGAAGCTTTCTTT.

This clone showed up just a few times. The gene calls are TRBV21-1 and TRBJ2-7. TRBV21-1 is shown as a pseudogene. This CDR3 has 10 residues. This chain's CDR3 is CASLNYEQYF. The CDR3 DNA is TGTGCCAGCCTGAACTACGAGCAGTACTTC.

This clone was counted only a few times. The chain couples TRBV5-6 to TRBJ2-4, with D possibly TRBD1 on 6 matching bases. Trimming took 2 bases from V and 0 from J, leaving 9 bases between them. This CDR3 region has 15 residues. Germline V gene sequence: CDR1 SGHDT, CDR2 YYEEEE. Written as DNA, the CDR3 is TGTGCCAGCAGCTTCAGGGGCCTAGCCAAAAACATTCAGTACTTC. Encoded protein: CASSFRGLAKNIQYF.

This clone was seen just once. The V and J genes are TRBV9 and TRBJ2-3; the D gene is possibly TRBD2 (5 bases). This CDR3 spans 15 amino acids. The ends were cut back, 0 bases at V and 0 bases at J, with 8 bases in the middle. The germline gives CDR1 SGDLS, CDR2 YYNGEE. The CDR3 loop is CASSVGGVSTDTQYF. In DNA, the CDR3 is TGTGCCAGCAGCGTAGGGGGAGTCAGCACAGATACGCAGTATTTT.

This clone was seen more than once but under ten times. The chain joins TRBV7-6 to TRBJ2-1; D call uncertain. V was shortened by 5 bases and J by 4 bases, with 12 bases between the two germline ends. The germline CDR1 and CDR2 sequences are SGHVS and FNYEAQ. The CDR3 consists of 14 residues. Here the CDR3 DNA reads TGTGCCAGCAGCCCCCGACCCATTTACAATGAGCAGTTCTTC. It codes for CASSPRPIYNEQFF. Full variable domain (missing parts from reference TRBV7-6 and TRBJ2-1): GAGVSQSPRYKVTKRGQDVALRCDPISGHVSLYWYRQALGQGPEFLTYFNYEAQQDKSGLPNDRFSAERPEGSISTLTIQRTEQRDSAMYRCASSPRPIYNEQFFGPGTRLTVL.

The J gene is TRBJ1-1, the V gene TRBV15; D perhaps matches TRBD1 (5 bases). Deletions cut 0 bases from V and 6 bases from J, with 14 bases between. Germline values: CDR1 LNHNV, CDR2 YYDKDF (reference sequence). CDR3 length: 15 residues. Written as DNA, the CDR3 is TGTGCCACCAGCAGAGATCAGGTCGGGGCTGCTGAAGCTTTCTTT. This translates into CATSRDQVGAAEAFF.

This clone has more than one count but fewer than ten. Other DNA sequences in this specimen translate into the identical CDR3. The chain employs TRBV5-4 and TRBJ2-5, with 8 nucleotides matching TRBD1. J gave up 2 bases and V 3 bases, and 3 bases lay outside the gene matches. This CDR3 has 14 amino acids. Germline values: CDR1 SGHNT, CDR2 YYREEE (reference sequence). The CDR3 region is CASSSTGAQETQYF. Written as DNA, the CDR3 is TGTGCCAGCAGCTCGACAGGGGCTCAAGAGACCCAGTACTTC.

The CDR3 is CATSRVPHRGPTVYEQYF. The DNA for the CDR3 is TGTGCCACCAGCAGAGTCCCCCACAGGGGCCCTACGGTCTACGAGCAGTACTTC. V gene TRBV15 combines with J gene TRBJ2-7, with TRBD1 identical over 7 bases. This CDR3 contains 18 residues. Germline CDR1 LNHNV, CDR2 YYDKDF (reference sequence). The trim removed 1 base at V and 3 bases at J, leaving 15 bases unmatched.

The chain is built from TRBV4-1 and TRBJ2-4, with TRBD2 matching over 7 bases. Trimming cost V 1 base and J 7 bases; bases outside gene matches: 22. In germline, CDR1 is MGHRA, CDR2 YSYEKL. This CDR3 has 20 residues. CDR3 sequence reads: CASSQGLWSREPMGGNIQYF. The CDR3 nucleotides read TGCGCCAGCAGCCAAGGTCTCTGGTCGCGGGAGCCCATGGGGGGGAACATTCAGTACTTC.

The chain employs TRBV7-2 and TRBJ2-2; D not certain. This CDR3 has 15 residues. Trimming removed 1 base from V and 4 bases from J, with 10 bases in between. From germline, CDR1 is SGHTA and CDR2 FQGNSA. The CDR3 region is CASSLGQLSTGELFF. CDR3 nucleotides: TGTGCCAGCAGCTTAGGGCAGCTAAGCACCGGGGAGCTGTTTTTT.

This clone was seen a few times. The chain recombines TRBV19 with TRBJ2-7; TRBD2 is a possible D gene (7 bases). This CDR3 is 11 amino acids long. Germline assignment: CDR1 LNHDA and CDR2 SQIVND (reference sequence). V was trimmed by 6 bases and J by 5 bases, leaving 8 bases between them. The CDR3 nucleotides read TGTGCCAGTAGGGGGGGGCACGAGCAGTACTTC. Residues: CASRGGHEQYF.

The chain is built from TRBV7-2 and TRBJ2-7, with 9 positions matching TRBD2. Germline lookup yields CDR1 SGHTA and CDR2 FQGNSA. The CDR3 contains 14 residues. The trim removed 3 bases at V and 4 bases at J, leaving 4 bases unmatched. CDR3 loop: CASSFSGSKYEQYF. Here the CDR3 DNA reads TGTGCCAGCAGCTTTAGCGGGAGTAAGTACGAGCAGTACTTC.

This chain joins TRBV2 and TRBJ2-7, with TRBD2 matching over 8 bases. The CDR3 is made up of 13 amino acids. V lost 9 bases to trimming and J lost 3 bases; unmatched junction nucleotides: 7. Per the germline V gene, CDR1 is SNHLY and CDR2 is FYNNEI. Written as DNA, the CDR3 is TGTGCCAGTGCGGGAGGTCCAAACTACGAGCAGTACTTC. Residues: CASAGGPNYEQYF.

Notes on this clone: One end of the junction does not line up with germline, which may come from a read error. The chain uses TRBV7-6 and TRBJ2-2, with 10 bases fitting TRBD2. Germline CDR1 SGHVS, CDR2 FNYEAQ. The CDR3 runs to 15 residues. CDR3 DNA sequence: TGTGCTAGCAGACCAGCGGGAGGGCCGACCGGGGAGCTGTTTTTT. Amino acids: CASRPAGGPTGELFF.

The chain has TRBV29-1 and TRBJ2-2, with D unclear. The CDR3 extends over 14 amino acids. CDR1 is SQVTM, CDR2 ANQGSEA, per germline. Deletions cut 4 bases from V and 8 bases from J, with 17 bases between. This CDR3 is CSVAGVRVGGELFF. The CDR3 bases are TGCAGCGTTGCTGGGGTCCGCGTGGGTGGGGAGCTGTTTTTT.

The chain combines TRBV9 with TRBJ2-1; TRBD2 agrees at 10 bases. Germline V gives CDR1 SGDLS, CDR2 YYNGEE. The CDR3 extends over 16 amino acids. V dropped 0 bases and J dropped 6; count of bases not matched to a gene: 6. CDR3 loop: CASSVGVLAGVNEQFF. Written as DNA, the CDR3 is TGTGCCAGCAGCGTAGGGGTTCTAGCGGGAGTCAATGAGCAGTTCTTC.